A single sample is the source of the 3 T cell receptor beta chains below, sequenced in a study of CD8 T cells in ankylosing spondylitis. TCRdb re-derived calls from the 5' RACE reads in MiXCR, one entry per CDR3 protein. This sample has a few hundred thousand distinct CDR3 sequences; about 10% occur once, and the top ten carry around 7%. The specimen was blood, either unsorted or a sorted T cell fraction (not recorded which). The receptor source for this set is a male donor with ankylosing spondylitis or in good health (not recorded which).

This clonotype was seen ten or more times. The genes are TRBV5-1 and TRBJ1-5; TRBD1 agrees at 7 bases. Looked up from germline, CDR1 is SGHRS and CDR2 is YFSETQ. The CDR3 consists of 16 residues. V gave up 4 bases and J gave up 4 bases; unmatched junction bases: 11. The CDR3 sequence is CASSPNPGQRNQPQHF. The CDR3 coding sequence is TGCGCCAGCAGCCCAAATCCGGGACAGAGAAATCAGCCCCAGCATTTT. Filled out from reference TRBV5-1 and TRBJ1-5, the complete variable domain reads KAGVTQTPRYLIKTRGQQVTLSCSPISGHRSVSWYQQTPGQGLQFLFEYFSETQRNKGNFPGRFSGRQFSNSRSEMNVSTLELGDSALYLCASSPNPGQRNQPQHFGDGTRLSIL.

This clonotype has a count of ten or more. The CDR3 DNA sequence: TGTGCCAGCAGTATCCGGGACAGCCGCGGGGAGCAGTACTTC. Amino acid sequence: CASSIRDSRGEQYF. This chain joins TRBV27 and TRBJ2-7; 7 bases match TRBD1. J lost 7 bases, V lost 5 bases, and 11 bases had no gene match. The V gene's germline CDR1 is MNHEY and CDR2 SMNVEV (reference sequence). This CDR3 is 14 amino acids long.

This clonotype was detected ten times or more. V gene TRBV20-1 combines with J gene TRBJ2-3; 9 bases fit TRBD2. J gave up 0 bases and V 6 bases, and 7 bases lay outside the gene matches. Germline V gene data show CDR1 as DFQATT and CDR2 as SNEGSKA (reference sequence). The CDR3 is 15 amino acids. CDR3: CSANKLAGSTDTQYF. CDR3 sequence (DNA): TGCAGTGCCAACAAACTAGCGGGTAGCACAGATACGCAGTATTTT.